The rows below give T cell receptor beta chains drawn from one sample of a study of T cell responses to AZD1222 COVID-19 vaccine. Repertoires were generated with immunoSEQ multiplex PCR, while TCRdb's copy carries only in-frame clones and drops some. The sample records about 120,000 clones, 70% to 90% being singletons. The sample here was peripheral blood, taken on day 0 of AZD1222 vaccination. The receptors stem from an adult in good health. CDR3s include the opening cysteine and the closing phenylalanine or tryptophan. The D gene is left open where the match is weak. Part of the rows lack a size; the others show once, few, many or a class for expanded clones.

j_call: TRBJ1-2; v_call: TRBV6-5; d_call: TRBD1; clone_size: .; cdr3_nt: TGTGCCAGCAGTCCATCGACAGGGAGCTATGGCTACACCTTC; cdr3_aa: CASSPSTGSYGYTF
j_call: TRBJ1-2; v_call: TRBV30; d_call: .; clone_size: .; cdr3_nt: TGTGCCTGGACACTGGGGGTCGGGTATGGCTACACCTTC; cdr3_aa: CAWTLGVGYGYTF
j_call: TRBJ2-5; v_call: TRBV19; d_call: TRBD1; clone_size: .; cdr3_nt: TGTGCCACCGCCGGGACAGGTGCGACCCAGTACTTC; cdr3_aa: CATAGTGATQYF
j_call: TRBJ2-7; v_call: TRBV2; d_call: .; clone_size: once; cdr3_nt: TGTGCCAGCAAGGGCAGGGTCTACGAGCAGTACTTC; cdr3_aa: CASKGRVYEQYF
j_call: TRBJ2-7; v_call: TRBV30; d_call: TRBD1; clone_size: .; cdr3_nt: TGTGCCTGGAGTAAGGGGGCTTCCCACGAGCAGTACTTC; cdr3_aa: CAWSKGASHEQYF
j_call: TRBJ2-7; v_call: TRBV5-1; d_call: .; clone_size: .; cdr3_nt: TGCGCCAGCAGGGGGAGACTAGACTCCTACGAGCAGTACTTC; cdr3_aa: CASRGRLDSYEQYF
j_call: TRBJ1-5; v_call: TRBV10-1; d_call: .; clone_size: .; cdr3_nt: TGCGCCAGCAGTGATAAACCAAGACCTCAGCATTTT; cdr3_aa: CASSDKPRPQHF
j_call: TRBJ2-3; v_call: TRBV21-1; d_call: .; clone_size: .; cdr3_nt: TGTGCCAGCAGCAAAGCAGAGACTAGCGGGAGGGGAGATACGCAGTATTTT; cdr3_aa: CASSKAETSGRGDTQYF
j_call: TRBJ2-7; v_call: TRBV10-3; d_call: TRBD2; clone_size: few; cdr3_nt: TGTGCCATCTTTGGGGGGGGACTAGCGGGAGAGCAGTACTTC; cdr3_aa: CAIFGGGLAGEQYF
j_call: TRBJ1-5; v_call: TRBV7-9; d_call: .; clone_size: .; cdr3_nt: TGTGCCATAGAGAGGGACGGACAATATAGCAATCAGCCCCAGCATTTT; cdr3_aa: CAIERDGQYSNQPQHF
j_call: TRBJ1-2; v_call: TRBV11-2; d_call: .; clone_size: .; cdr3_nt: TGTGCCAGCAGCTTAATAGAAAACTATGGCTACACCTTC; cdr3_aa: CASSLIENYGYTF
j_call: TRBJ1-5; v_call: TRBV11-3; d_call: .; clone_size: .; cdr3_nt: TGTGTGTGGAGGACGTTCGGCAATCAGCCCCAGCATTTT; cdr3_aa: CVWRTFGNQPQHF
j_call: TRBJ1-6; v_call: TRBV29-1; d_call: .; clone_size: .; cdr3_nt: TGCAGCTCCGCGGAGGACCGTAATTCACCCCTCCACTTT; cdr3_aa: CSSAEDRNSPLHF
j_call: TRBJ1-1; v_call: TRBV12-3/TRBV12-4; d_call: TRBD1; clone_size: .; cdr3_nt: TGTGCCAGCAGTTCTCTCGCGACAGGGCGAGCTTTCTTT; cdr3_aa: CASSSLATGRAFF
j_call: TRBJ2-1; v_call: TRBV24-1; d_call: .; clone_size: .; cdr3_nt: TGTGCCACCAGCGGGGACTCCAATGAGCAGTTCTTC; cdr3_aa: CATSGDSNEQFF
j_call: TRBJ1-1; v_call: TRBV5-1; d_call: .; clone_size: .; cdr3_nt: TGCGCCAGCAGCCTACAATCAGACAACACTGAAGCTTTCTTT; cdr3_aa: CASSLQSDNTEAFF
j_call: TRBJ1-1; v_call: TRBV7-9; d_call: .; clone_size: .; cdr3_nt: TGTGCCAGCGCCACCGTCACGGCAACTGAAGCTTTCTTT; cdr3_aa: CASATVTATEAFF
j_call: TRBJ2-2; v_call: TRBV10-3; d_call: .; clone_size: .; cdr3_nt: TGTGCCATCAGTGAGCCCTGGGGGGCAAAGGGGGAGCTGTTTTTT; cdr3_aa: CAISEPWGAKGELFF
j_call: TRBJ2-7; v_call: TRBV10-2; d_call: TRBD1; clone_size: .; cdr3_nt: TGCGCCAGCACCGGACAGGGAGGCTACGAGCAGTACTTC; cdr3_aa: CASTGQGGYEQYF
j_call: TRBJ2-7; v_call: TRBV4-2; d_call: .; clone_size: .; cdr3_nt: TGTGCCAGCAGCCAAGGGATTTCGGGGACCTACGAGCAGTACTTC; cdr3_aa: CASSQGISGTYEQYF
j_call: TRBJ1-3; v_call: TRBV19; d_call: TRBD1; clone_size: .; cdr3_nt: TGTGCCGGACACTCCGGGACAGGGGCTGGAAACACCATATATTTT; cdr3_aa: CAGHSGTGAGNTIYF
j_call: TRBJ2-3; v_call: TRBV3-1/TRBV3-2; d_call: .; clone_size: .; cdr3_nt: TGTGCCAGCAGCCAAGAAGGGTACCGAAAAGTCAACACAGATACGCAGTATTTT; cdr3_aa: CASSQEGYRKVNTDTQYF
j_call: TRBJ2-7; v_call: TRBV18; d_call: .; clone_size: .; cdr3_nt: TGTGCCAGCTCAGAAGGGGCGTGGGGTATGAACGAGCAGTACTTC; cdr3_aa: CASSEGAWGMNEQYF
j_call: TRBJ1-5; v_call: TRBV5-1; d_call: TRBD1; clone_size: .; cdr3_nt: TGCGCCAGCAGCCCAACGGGACAGGGAGGTCAGCCCCAGCATTTT; cdr3_aa: CASSPTGQGGQPQHF
j_call: TRBJ1-4; v_call: TRBV11-2; d_call: .; clone_size: .; cdr3_nt: TGTGCCAGCAGCTTAGGTTTAGGCAGAAATGAAAAACTGTTTTTT; cdr3_aa: CASSLGLGRNEKLFF
j_call: TRBJ2-1; v_call: TRBV30; d_call: .; clone_size: .; cdr3_nt: TGTGCCTGGAGTGTAGCCCCACGGGCCTACAATGAGCAGTTCTTC; cdr3_aa: CAWSVAPRAYNEQFF
j_call: TRBJ1-2; v_call: TRBV4-2; d_call: TRBD1; clone_size: .; cdr3_nt: TGTGCCAGCAGCCAGAGACAGGGGTACTACACCTTC; cdr3_aa: CASSQRQGYYTF
j_call: TRBJ1-1; v_call: TRBV12-3/TRBV12-4; d_call: .; clone_size: few; cdr3_nt: TGTGCCAGCAGTTTGCGAAGGCTCACTGAAGCTTTCTTT; cdr3_aa: CASSLRRLTEAFF
j_call: TRBJ1-2; v_call: TRBV19; d_call: .; clone_size: .; cdr3_nt: TGTGCCTCCGGGGCCAACTATGGCTACACCTTC; cdr3_aa: CASGANYGYTF
j_call: TRBJ1-6; v_call: TRBV6-6; d_call: .; clone_size: .; cdr3_nt: TGTGCCAGCAGTTACGTCGGGCAAAATAATTCACCCCTCCACTTT; cdr3_aa: CASSYVGQNNSPLHF
j_call: TRBJ1-2; v_call: TRBV6-5; d_call: .; clone_size: .; cdr3_nt: TGTGCCAGCACGTTTTACTCTCCTGACTATGGCTACACCTTC; cdr3_aa: CASTFYSPDYGYTF
j_call: TRBJ2-7; v_call: TRBV28; d_call: TRBD1; clone_size: .; cdr3_nt: TGTGCCAGCAGACGTGGACAGGGCCTCTCCTACGAGCAGTACTTC; cdr3_aa: CASRRGQGLSYEQYF
j_call: TRBJ1-6; v_call: TRBV7-2; d_call: TRBD1; clone_size: .; cdr3_nt: TGTGCCAGCAGCCGCGGGACAGCCAATTCACCCCTCCACTTT; cdr3_aa: CASSRGTANSPLHF
j_call: TRBJ2-7; v_call: TRBV5-5; d_call: .; clone_size: .; cdr3_nt: TGTGCCAGCAGCTTGGAGGGCCACTACGAGCAGTACTTC; cdr3_aa: CASSLEGHYEQYF
j_call: TRBJ1-1; v_call: TRBV7-9; d_call: TRBD1; clone_size: .; cdr3_nt: TGTGCCAGCAGCCGGGACAGGGAGAACACTGAAGCTTTCTTT; cdr3_aa: CASSRDRENTEAFF
j_call: TRBJ1-5; v_call: TRBV6-5; d_call: .; clone_size: few; cdr3_nt: TGTGCCAGCAGCCCGGACTGGGGGGCTCAGCCCCAGCATTTT; cdr3_aa: CASSPDWGAQPQHF
j_call: TRBJ1-1; v_call: TRBV28; d_call: .; clone_size: .; cdr3_nt: TGTGCCAGCAGTCCCGCTCACAACACTGAAGCTTTCTTT; cdr3_aa: CASSPAHNTEAFF
j_call: TRBJ2-7; v_call: TRBV7-8; d_call: TRBD2; clone_size: .; cdr3_nt: TGTGCCAGCAGCTTAAGCGGGACCTACGAGCAGTACTTC; cdr3_aa: CASSLSGTYEQYF
j_call: TRBJ1-2; v_call: TRBV7-2; d_call: .; clone_size: .; cdr3_nt: TGTGCCAGCAGCTTAGCGGTCAGGATTGACGGCTACACCTTC; cdr3_aa: CASSLAVRIDGYTF
j_call: TRBJ1-5; v_call: TRBV30; d_call: TRBD1; clone_size: .; cdr3_nt: TGTGCCTGGAGGGGACAGGGGGATCAGCCCCAGCATTTT; cdr3_aa: CAWRGQGDQPQHF
j_call: TRBJ1-1; v_call: TRBV3-1/TRBV3-2; d_call: .; clone_size: once; cdr3_nt: TGTGCCAGCACGATCGGGGATACGGGCACTGAAGCTTTCTTT; cdr3_aa: CASTIGDTGTEAFF
j_call: TRBJ1-1; v_call: TRBV30; d_call: .; clone_size: .; cdr3_nt: TGTGCCTGGATTTCATCCCGGTACTACGGAGCTTTCTTT; cdr3_aa: CAWISSRYYGAFF
j_call: TRBJ2-7; v_call: TRBV5-6; d_call: .; clone_size: .; cdr3_nt: TGTGCCAGCAGCTTGATTAGGGGCGCCTACGAGCAGTACTTC; cdr3_aa: CASSLIRGAYEQYF
j_call: TRBJ1-1; v_call: TRBV6-1; d_call: .; clone_size: .; cdr3_nt: TGTGCCAGCAGTGAACGTTCTAAAGCTTTCTTT; cdr3_aa: CASSERSKAFF
j_call: TRBJ1-2; v_call: TRBV5-4; d_call: .; clone_size: .; cdr3_nt: TGTGCCAGCAGCTTGGTTGGTCCAGCCTATGGCTACACCTTC; cdr3_aa: CASSLVGPAYGYTF
j_call: TRBJ1-2; v_call: TRBV18; d_call: TRBD1; clone_size: .; cdr3_nt: TGTGCCAGCTCACCACGAACAGGGGGTAACTATGGCTACACCTTC; cdr3_aa: CASSPRTGGNYGYTF
j_call: TRBJ2-7; v_call: TRBV18; d_call: TRBD2; clone_size: .; cdr3_nt: TGTGCCAGCTCACCGGGACTAGCGGGATCCTACGAGCAGTACTTC; cdr3_aa: CASSPGLAGSYEQYF
j_call: TRBJ1-5; v_call: TRBV6-6; d_call: .; clone_size: once; cdr3_nt: TGTGCCAGCAGTACCGGACAAGCAGATCAGCCCCAGCATTTT; cdr3_aa: CASSTGQADQPQHF
j_call: TRBJ2-5; v_call: TRBV24-1; d_call: .; clone_size: .; cdr3_nt: TGTGCCACCAGTGATCGCCAGGGGGGGAAAGAGACCCAGTACTTC; cdr3_aa: CATSDRQGGKETQYF
j_call: TRBJ1-3; v_call: TRBV9; d_call: .; clone_size: .; cdr3_nt: TGTGCCAGCAGCGCTGGGGCCGGGCCCTCTAAGGCCGGAAACACCATATATTTT; cdr3_aa: CASSAGAGPSKAGNTIYF
j_call: TRBJ1-4; v_call: TRBV5-1; d_call: .; clone_size: .; cdr3_nt: TGCGCCAGCACCAACGGGCCGCAGCCTAATGAAAAACTGTTTTTT; cdr3_aa: CASTNGPQPNEKLFF
j_call: TRBJ2-2; v_call: TRBV14; d_call: .; clone_size: .; cdr3_nt: TGTGCCAGCAGCCAAGTATCGTGGGAGCCAGGGACCGGGGAGCTGTTTTTT; cdr3_aa: CASSQVSWEPGTGELFF
j_call: TRBJ1-1; v_call: TRBV19; d_call: .; clone_size: .; cdr3_nt: TGTGCCAGTACCCATTCCCTCCCAGTGCGAGGGGCCTCCACTGAAGCTTTCTTT; cdr3_aa: CASTHSLPVRGASTEAFF
j_call: TRBJ2-3; v_call: TRBV4-3; d_call: TRBD2; clone_size: .; cdr3_nt: TGCGCCAGCAGCCAAGAACTCTATCGCGGGAGGGTGGATGCAGATACGCAGTATTTT; cdr3_aa: CASSQELYRGRVDADTQYF
j_call: TRBJ1-1; v_call: TRBV29-1; d_call: TRBD1; clone_size: .; cdr3_nt: TGCAGCGTTGAAGCAGGGGGCGTCTACGGTTGGGACACTGAAGCTTTCTTT; cdr3_aa: CSVEAGGVYGWDTEAFF
j_call: TRBJ2-1; v_call: TRBV6-4; d_call: TRBD2; clone_size: .; cdr3_nt: TGTGCCAGCAGTGACTCTTGGGGGGGCTACAATGAGCAGTTCTTC; cdr3_aa: CASSDSWGGYNEQFF
j_call: TRBJ2-7; v_call: TRBV11-1; d_call: TRBD2; clone_size: .; cdr3_nt: TGTGCCAGCAGCCGAGAAAGCGGGGCGTCCTACGAGCAGTACTTC; cdr3_aa: CASSRESGASYEQYF